Following are 17 T cell receptor beta chains from one sample sequenced in a study of cytomegalovirus exposure and HLA in healthy donors. PCR amplification relied on 60 Vbeta primers (plus 13 Jbeta primers). The assay was immunoSEQ multiplex PCR, and TCRdb's table has in-frame clones only and misses some. The data hold roughly 140,000 clones, with over 70% observed a single time. The sequencing sample was made of PBMCs. These receptors were collected from a woman aged 40 to 55 in good health and CMV-seronegative.

V and J are TRBV2 and TRBJ1-2, with D uncertain. Trimming took off 7 bases at V and 2 bases at J, with 8 bases between the two ends. Germline CDR1 SNHLY, CDR2 FYNNEI. The length of the CDR3 is 12 residues. The DNA for the CDR3 is TGTGCCAGCATGGGAGACAACTATGGCTACACCTTC. Translation: CASMGDNYGYTF.

V and J are TRBV5-6 and TRBJ2-1; the D is unclear. The CDR3 extends over 16 amino acids. Trimming left V 3 bases short and J 0 bases short, with 13 bases between. Germline V gene data show CDR1 as SGHDT and CDR2 as YYEEEE. CDR3 protein: CASSSYLRNSYNEQFF. CDR3 coding DNA: TGTGCCAGCAGCTCCTACCTGAGGAACTCCTACAATGAGCAGTTCTTC.

The chain carries TRBV27 and TRBJ2-7; 8 bases are shared with TRBD2. Germline V CDR1 and CDR2: MNHEY, SMNVEV (reference sequence). V lost 6 bases, J lost 1 base, and 11 bases stayed unmatched. The CDR3 runs to 16 residues. CDR3 residues: CASRRGGGTGSYEQYF. Here the CDR3 DNA reads TGTGCCAGCAGGCGGGGCGGGGGGACCGGGTCCTACGAGCAGTACTTC.

This clone showed up just once. This chain joins TRBV28 and TRBJ1-2, with 7 bases matching TRBD1. V dropped 5 bases and J dropped 4; count of bases not matched to a gene: 7. This CDR3 is built from 14 residues. Germline values: CDR1 MDHEN, CDR2 SYDVKM. The CDR3 DNA reads TGTGCCAGCAGTGTAGGGGGCCTCATCTATGGCTACACCTTC. Translated: CASSVGGLIYGYTF.

This chain links TRBV4-1 with TRBJ2-7, with D tentatively TRBD1 (6 bases). CDR3 size: 13 residues. CDR1 and CDR2 from the germline V gene are MGHRA and YSYEKL. V dropped 3 bases and J dropped 6 bases, with 12 bases sitting between them. The CDR3 sequence: CASSQPTGIEQYF. Here the CDR3 DNA reads TGCGCCAGCAGCCAGCCAACAGGGATCGAGCAGTACTTC.

Here the CDR3 DNA reads TGTGCCAGCAGCTGGGACAGCGGCTACACCTTC. Protein: CASSWDSGYTF. V is TRBV28 and J is TRBJ1-2, with TRBD1 identical over 7 bases. The V gene end was trimmed by 6 bases and the J gene end by 8 bases; junction bases not matched to a gene: 3. Germline CDR1 is MDHEN and CDR2 is SYDVKM. This CDR3 region has 11 residues.

The chain recombines TRBV7-8 with TRBJ1-1; D not certain. This CDR3 has 13 residues. The V gene's germline CDR1 is SGHVS and CDR2 FQNEAQ. Trimming cost V 5 bases and J 5 bases, with 12 bases left between them. The CDR3 bases are TGTGCCAGCAGCCCAGGAGGCGCTACTGAAGCTTTCTTT. Translation gives CASSPGGATEAFF.

The J gene is TRBJ1-2, the V gene TRBV19; 7 bases map to TRBD1. With V trimmed by 5 bases and J by 5 bases, 23 bases remained unmatched. Germline V gene sequence: CDR1 LNHDA, CDR2 SQIVND (reference sequence). This CDR3 spans 19 amino acids. This CDR3 is CASSPEVWAGGRLFYGYTF. DNA for the CDR3: TGTGCCAGTAGTCCCGAGGTATGGGCAGGGGGACGCCTTTTTTATGGCTACACCTTC.

The V and J genes are TRBV4-1 and TRBJ2-7, with D maybe TRBD1 (6 bases). CDR3 length: 17 amino acids. The V gene lost 1 base and the J gene lost 0 bases, with 16 bases spanning the gap. Germline V gives CDR1 MGHRA, CDR2 YSYEKL. CDR3 protein: CASSQAPGRGASYEQYF. As DNA, the CDR3 is TGCGCCAGCAGCCAAGCTCCCGGCAGGGGCGCCTCCTACGAGCAGTACTTC.

The V and J genes are TRBV30 and TRBJ2-1, with 9 positions matching TRBD2. This CDR3 contains 11 residues. The V gene end was trimmed by 5 bases and the J gene end by 15 bases; junction bases not matched to a gene: 8. Germline V CDR1 and CDR2: GTSNPN, SVGIG (reference sequence). CDR3 nucleotide sequence: TGTGCCTGGGGGAGCGGGGGGAGCCGGTTCTTC. As protein: CAWGSGGSRFF.

Remarks on this clone: At the DNA level, this CDR3 is encoded by other sequences in the same sample as well. The J gene is TRBJ2-7, the V gene TRBV7-9; D is possibly TRBD2 (5 bases). Germline V gene sequence: CDR1 SEHNR, CDR2 FQNEAQ (reference sequence). Trimming shortened V by 1 base and J by 3 bases, and 7 bases separated the two germline ends. This CDR3 spans 13 amino acids. CDR3 DNA sequence: TGTGCCAGCAGCTTAGGGGGAGACTACGAGCAGTACTTC. Residues: CASSLGGDYEQYF.

The V and J genes are TRBV10-1 and TRBJ1-1; a weak D match, TRBD1 (6 bases). V was cut by 4 bases and J by 0 bases, with 12 bases left in between. The CDR3 totals 15 residues. The germline V gene has CDR1 WNHNN and CDR2 SYGVQD (reference sequence). This CDR3 reads CASSGATGLNTEAFF. CDR3 nucleotide sequence: TGCGCCAGCAGTGGAGCCACAGGGTTGAACACTGAAGCTTTCTTT.

The CDR3 DNA reads TGTGCCAGCAGCAAGATCGGTGGCTACACCTTC. It specifies CASSKIGGYTF. This sequence joins TRBV7-2 and TRBJ1-2; D call uncertain. There are 11 residues in the CDR3. Trimming left V 5 bases short and J 7 bases short, with 8 bases between. Germline V lookup: CDR1 SGHTA, CDR2 FQGNSA. The variable domain in full, with the rest retrieved from reference TRBV7-2 and TRBJ1-2, is GAGVSQSPSNKVTEKGKDVELRCDPISGHTALYWYRQSLGQGLEFLIYFQGNSAPDKSGLPSDRFSAERTGGSVSTLTIQRTQQEDSAVYLCASSKIGGYTFGSGTRLTVV.

The chain recombines TRBV2 with TRBJ1-5; no clear D. V gave up 8 bases and J gave up 7 bases, with 15 bases separating them. Germline V gene lookup returns CDR1 SNHLY and CDR2 FYNNEI. The CDR3 totals 13 residues. CDR3 amino acids: CASGWRVKQPQHF. CDR3 nucleotide sequence: TGTGCCAGCGGTTGGAGGGTGAAACAGCCCCAGCATTTT.

The V gene is TRBV27, the J gene TRBJ1-2; the D gene is possibly TRBD1 (5 bases). CDR3 length: 16 residues. V dropped 5 bases and J dropped 4 bases, with 20 bases sitting between them. CDR1 and CDR2 from the germline V gene are MNHEY and SMNVEV (reference sequence). The CDR3 DNA sequence: TGTGCCAGCAGTCCGAACACCCTGACAGATACCTATGGCTACACCTTC. The encoded protein is CASSPNTLTDTYGYTF.

The gene calls are TRBV19 and TRBJ1-5; 8 bases fit TRBD1. Germline trimming cut 6 bases from V and 2 bases from J; bases unmatched to any gene: 3. CDR3 size: 14 residues. Per the germline V gene, CDR1 is LNHDA and CDR2 is SQIVND (reference sequence). The CDR3 nucleotides read TGTGCCAGTAGCGACAGGGGCGGCAATCAGCCCCAGCATTTT. This encodes CASSDRGGNQPQHF.

This clone was seen once. This chain uses TRBV7-8 with TRBJ1-6; TRBD1 is a possible D gene (5 bases). This CDR3 region has 16 residues. Germline V gene lookup returns CDR1 SGHVS and CDR2 FQNEAQ. V dropped 0 bases and J dropped 6 bases, with 12 bases sitting between them. The CDR3: CASSLAYGARNSPLHF. The CDR3 nucleotides read TGTGCCAGCAGCTTAGCATATGGGGCTCGTAATTCACCCCTCCACTTT. Together with reference TRBV7-8 and TRBJ1-6, the CDR3 gives the full variable domain: GAGVSQSPRYKVAKRGQDVALRCDPISGHVSLFWYQQALGQGPEFLTYFQNEAQLDKSGLPSDRFFAERPEGSVSTLKIQRTQQEDSAVYLCASSLAYGARNSPLHFGNGTRLTVT.